The clone carrying this TCR beta chain was seen a few times. The target antigen is unknown. This sample is part of a study of T-cell reconstitution after alpha-beta-depleted transplantation in children. Study results and limitations: About two months after transplant, alpha-beta T cells reportedly came from several hundred expanded graft clones.

This CDR3 comprises 17 residues. V lost 1 base and J 2 bases, leaving 17 bases between the germline ends. The germline V gene encodes CDR1 SGHTA and CDR2 FQGNSA. The TCRbeta library was prepared with unique molecular identifiers. TCRdb independently ran MiXCR on the PCR reads; one entry per CDR3 protein. The sample holds about 7,900 distinct CDR3 sequences, 25% to 35% seen once. This material consisted of peripheral blood, taken 60 days after TCRalphabeta/CD19-depleted stem cell transplant. J is TRBJ2-5 and V is TRBV7-2; a weak D match, TRBD1 (5 bases). The clonotype comes from a boy in the first two years of life who had a stem cell transplant for SCID, so the T cells may come from the graft donor. CDR3: CASSLVYPLRAQETQYF. In DNA, the CDR3 is TGTGCCAGCAGCTTAGTTTACCCGCTCAGGGCACAAGAGACCCAGTACTTC. The variable domain in full, with the rest retrieved from reference TRBV7-2 and TRBJ2-5, is GAGVSQSPSNKVTEKGKDVELRCDPISGHTALYWYRQSLGQGLEFLIYFQGNSAPDKSGLPSDRFSAERTGGSVSTLTIQRTQQEDSAVYLCASSLVYPLRAQETQYFGPGTRLLVL.